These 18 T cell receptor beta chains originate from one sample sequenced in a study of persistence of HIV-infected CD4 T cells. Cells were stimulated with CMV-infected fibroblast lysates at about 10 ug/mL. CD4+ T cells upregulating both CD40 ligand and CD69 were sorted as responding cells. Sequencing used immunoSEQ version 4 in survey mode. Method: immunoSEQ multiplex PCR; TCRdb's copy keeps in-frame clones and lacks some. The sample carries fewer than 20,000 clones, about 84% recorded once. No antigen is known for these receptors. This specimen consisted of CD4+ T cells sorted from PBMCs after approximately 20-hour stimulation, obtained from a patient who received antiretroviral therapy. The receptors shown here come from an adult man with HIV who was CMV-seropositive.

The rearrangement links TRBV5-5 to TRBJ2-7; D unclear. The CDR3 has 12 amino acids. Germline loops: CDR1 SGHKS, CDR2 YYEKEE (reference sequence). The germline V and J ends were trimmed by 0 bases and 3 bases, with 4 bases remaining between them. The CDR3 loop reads CASSLVGYEQYF. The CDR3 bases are TGTGCCAGCAGCTTGGTGGGCTACGAGCAGTACTTC.

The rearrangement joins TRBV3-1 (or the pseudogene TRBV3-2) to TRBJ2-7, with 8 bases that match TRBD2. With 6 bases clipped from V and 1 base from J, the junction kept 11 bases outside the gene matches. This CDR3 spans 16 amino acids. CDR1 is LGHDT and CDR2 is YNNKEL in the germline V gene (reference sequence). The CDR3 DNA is TGTGCCAGCAGTCCTTCCGGACTAGCAAATTCCTACGAGCAGTACTTC. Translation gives CASSPSGLANSYEQYF.

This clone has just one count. The CDR3 bases are TGTGCCAGCAGTCCAGACAGGGCAATGTGGGGCTACACCTTC. It codes for CASSPDRAMWGYTF. The genes are TRBV6-5 and TRBJ1-2; 7 bases are a match to TRBD1. J gave up 8 bases and V 5 bases, and 11 bases lay outside the gene matches. Germline CDR1 and CDR2: MNHEY and SVGAGI. The CDR3 has 14 residues.

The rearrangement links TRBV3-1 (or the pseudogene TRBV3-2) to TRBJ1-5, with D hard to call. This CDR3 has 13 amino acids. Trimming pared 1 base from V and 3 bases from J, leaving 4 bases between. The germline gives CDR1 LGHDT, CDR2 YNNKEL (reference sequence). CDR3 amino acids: CASSQGYNQPQHF. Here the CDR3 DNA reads TGTGCCAGCAGCCAAGGGTACAATCAGCCCCAGCATTTT.

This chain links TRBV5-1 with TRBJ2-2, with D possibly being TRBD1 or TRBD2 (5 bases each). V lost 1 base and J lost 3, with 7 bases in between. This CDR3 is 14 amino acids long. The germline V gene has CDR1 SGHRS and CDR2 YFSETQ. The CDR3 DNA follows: TGCGCCAGCAGCTTGCTGGGGGACACCGGGGAGCTGTTTTTT. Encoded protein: CASSLLGDTGELFF. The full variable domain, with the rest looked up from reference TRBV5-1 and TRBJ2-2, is KAGVTQTPRYLIKTRGQQVTLSCSPISGHRSVSWYQQTPGQGLQFLFEYFSETQRNKGNFPGRFSGRQFSNSRSEMNVSTLELGDSALYLCASSLLGDTGELFFGEGSRLTVL.

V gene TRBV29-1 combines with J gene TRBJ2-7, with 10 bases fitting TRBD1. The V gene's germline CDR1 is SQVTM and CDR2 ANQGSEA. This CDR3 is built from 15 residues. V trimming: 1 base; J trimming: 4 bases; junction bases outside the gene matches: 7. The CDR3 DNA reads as TGCAGCGTTGAAGCCCCAGACAGGGGGCGATACGAGCAGTACTTC. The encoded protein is CSVEAPDRGRYEQYF.

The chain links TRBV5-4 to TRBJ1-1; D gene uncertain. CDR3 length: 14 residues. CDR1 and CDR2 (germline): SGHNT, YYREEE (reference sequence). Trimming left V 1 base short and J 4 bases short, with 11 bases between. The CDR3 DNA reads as TGTGCCAGCAGCTTGAGCACCGTACGCACTGAAGCTTTCTTT. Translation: CASSLSTVRTEAFF. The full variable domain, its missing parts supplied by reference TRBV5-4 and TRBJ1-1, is ETGVTQSPTHLIKTRGQQVTLRCSSQSGHNTVSWYQQALGQGPQFIFQYYREEENGRGNFPPRFSGLQFPNYSSELNVNALELDDSALYLCASSLSTVRTEAFFGQGTRLTVV.

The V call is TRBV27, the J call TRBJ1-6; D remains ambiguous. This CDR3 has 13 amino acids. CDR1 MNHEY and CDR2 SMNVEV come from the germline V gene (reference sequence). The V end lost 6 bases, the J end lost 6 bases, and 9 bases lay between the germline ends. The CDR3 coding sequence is TGTGCCAGCAGAGTGGGCTTTAATTCACCCCTCCACTTT. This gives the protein CASRVGFNSPLHF.

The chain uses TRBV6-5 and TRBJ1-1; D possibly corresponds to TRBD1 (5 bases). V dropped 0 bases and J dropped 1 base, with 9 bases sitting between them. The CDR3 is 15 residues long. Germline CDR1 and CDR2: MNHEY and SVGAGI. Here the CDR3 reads CASSYSRQPNTEAFF. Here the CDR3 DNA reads TGTGCCAGCAGTTACTCCCGACAGCCGAACACTGAAGCTTTCTTT.

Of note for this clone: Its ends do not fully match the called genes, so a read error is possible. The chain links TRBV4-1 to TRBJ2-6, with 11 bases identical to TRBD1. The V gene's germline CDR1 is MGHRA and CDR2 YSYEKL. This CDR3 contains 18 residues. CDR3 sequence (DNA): TGCGCCAGCAGCCAAAATAACTTACCGGGACAGGGGGGCAACGTCCTGACTTTC. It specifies CASSQNNLPGQGGNVLTF.

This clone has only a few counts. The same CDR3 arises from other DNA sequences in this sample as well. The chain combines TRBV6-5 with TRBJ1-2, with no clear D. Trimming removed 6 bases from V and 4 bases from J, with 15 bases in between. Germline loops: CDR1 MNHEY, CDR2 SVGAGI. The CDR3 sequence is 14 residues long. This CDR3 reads CASSYAGGTYGYTF. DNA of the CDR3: TGTGCCAGCAGCTACGCGGGTGGAACCTATGGCTACACCTTC.

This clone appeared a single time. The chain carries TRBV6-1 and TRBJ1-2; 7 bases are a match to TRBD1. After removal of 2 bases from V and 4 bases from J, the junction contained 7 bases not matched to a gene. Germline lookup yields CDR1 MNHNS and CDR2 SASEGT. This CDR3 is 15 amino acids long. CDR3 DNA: TGTGCCAGCAGTGAACTTGGCACAGGGGTCTATGGCTACACCTTC. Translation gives CASSELGTGVYGYTF.

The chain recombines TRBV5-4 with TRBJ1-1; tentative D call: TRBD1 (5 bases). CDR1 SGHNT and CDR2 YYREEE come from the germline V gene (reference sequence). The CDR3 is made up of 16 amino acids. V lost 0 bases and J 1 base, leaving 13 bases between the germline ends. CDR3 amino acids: CASSLVPGLANTEAFF. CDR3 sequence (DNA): TGTGCCAGCAGCTTGGTCCCGGGACTAGCGAACACTGAAGCTTTCTTT.

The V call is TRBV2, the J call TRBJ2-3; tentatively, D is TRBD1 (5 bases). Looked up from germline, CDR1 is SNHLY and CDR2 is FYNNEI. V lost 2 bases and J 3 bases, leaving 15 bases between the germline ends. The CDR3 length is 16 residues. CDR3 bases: TGTGCCAGCAGTGAAATGAGAGCAGGGTGGACAGATACGCAGTATTTT. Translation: CASSEMRAGWTDTQYF.

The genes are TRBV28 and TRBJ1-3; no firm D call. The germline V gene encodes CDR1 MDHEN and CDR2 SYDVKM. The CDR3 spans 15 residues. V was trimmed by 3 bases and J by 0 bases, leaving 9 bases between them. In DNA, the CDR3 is TGTGCCAGCAGTTTGGCTGACGACTCTGGAAACACCATATATTTT. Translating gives CASSLADDSGNTIYF. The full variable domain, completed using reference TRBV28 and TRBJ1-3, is DVKVTQSSRYLVKRTGEKVFLECVQDMDHENMFWYRQDPGLGLRLIYFSYDVKMKEKGDIPEGYSVSREKKERFSLILESASTNQTSMYLCASSLADDSGNTIYFGEGSWLTVV.

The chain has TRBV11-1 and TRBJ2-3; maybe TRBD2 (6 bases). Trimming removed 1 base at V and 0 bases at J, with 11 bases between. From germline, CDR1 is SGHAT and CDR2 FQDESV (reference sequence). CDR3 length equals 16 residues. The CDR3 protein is CASSLDGSLSTDTQYF. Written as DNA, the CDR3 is TGTGCCAGCAGCTTAGACGGGAGCCTTAGCACAGATACGCAGTATTTT.

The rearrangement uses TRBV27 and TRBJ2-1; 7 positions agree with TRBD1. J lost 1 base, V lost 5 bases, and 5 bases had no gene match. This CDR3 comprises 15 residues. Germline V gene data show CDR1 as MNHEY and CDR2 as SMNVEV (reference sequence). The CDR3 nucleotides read TGTGCCAGCAGTCCGAGGGGACAGTCCTACAATGAGCAGTTCTTC. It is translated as CASSPRGQSYNEQFF.

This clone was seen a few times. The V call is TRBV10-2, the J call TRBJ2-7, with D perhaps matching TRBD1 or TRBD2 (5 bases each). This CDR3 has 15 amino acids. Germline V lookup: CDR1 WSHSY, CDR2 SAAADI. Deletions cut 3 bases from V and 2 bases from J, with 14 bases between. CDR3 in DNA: TGCGCCAGCAGTGACCCGGGGACGGTCGCCTACGAGCAGTACTTC. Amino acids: CASSDPGTVAYEQYF.